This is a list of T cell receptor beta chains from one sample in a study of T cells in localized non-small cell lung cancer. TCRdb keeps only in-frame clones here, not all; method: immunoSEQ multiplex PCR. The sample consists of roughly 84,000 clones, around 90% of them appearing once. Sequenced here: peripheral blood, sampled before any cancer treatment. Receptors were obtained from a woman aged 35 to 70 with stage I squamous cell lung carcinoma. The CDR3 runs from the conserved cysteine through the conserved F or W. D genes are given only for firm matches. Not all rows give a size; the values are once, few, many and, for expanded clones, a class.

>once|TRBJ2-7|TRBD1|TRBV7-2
CASSRTGGPYEQYF
TGTGCCAGCAGCCGGACAGGGGGTCCCTACGAGCAGTACTTC
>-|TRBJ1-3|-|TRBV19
CASSIQGTGTIYF
TGTGCCAGTAGTATTCAGGGAACTGGCACCATATATTTT
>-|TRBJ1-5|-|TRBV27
CASSLFGGSNQPQHF
TGTGCCAGCAGTTTATTTGGGGGAAGCAATCAGCCCCAGCATTTT
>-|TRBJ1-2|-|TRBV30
CAWSGGGGYTF
TGTGCCTGGAGTGGCGGGGGTGGCTACACCTTC
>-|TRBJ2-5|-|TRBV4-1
CASSVPQQETQYF
TGCGCCAGCAGCGTTCCGCAACAAGAGACCCAGTACTTC
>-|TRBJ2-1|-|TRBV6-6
CASSYSRDYNEQFF
TGTGCCAGCAGTTACTCTAGGGATTACAATGAGCAGTTCTTC
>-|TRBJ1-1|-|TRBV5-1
CASSLGGANTEAFF
TGCGCCAGCAGCTTGGGCGGCGCGAACACTGAAGCTTTCTTT
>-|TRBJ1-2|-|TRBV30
CAWSGPHGGTIDF
TGTGCCTGGAGTGGGCCCCATGGGGGGACAATCGACTTC
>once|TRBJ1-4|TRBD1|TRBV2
CASRVAGGYNEKLFF
TGTGCCAGCAGGGTCGCAGGGGGCTATAATGAAAAACTGTTTTTT
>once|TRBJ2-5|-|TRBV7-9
CASSLDGAGETQYF
TGTGCCAGCAGCTTAGATGGGGCTGGCGAGACCCAGTACTTC
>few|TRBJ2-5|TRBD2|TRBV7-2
CASSLVLIAGGPGETQYF
TGTGCCAGCAGCTTAGTGTTAATCGCGGGGGGGCCAGGGGAGACCCAGTACTTC
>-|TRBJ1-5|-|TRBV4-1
CASSQSGDSNQPQHF
TGCGCCAGCAGCCAATCAGGGGATAGCAATCAGCCCCAGCATTTT
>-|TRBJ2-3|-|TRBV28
CASSTGRSTDTQYF
TGTGCCAGCAGTACTGGGCGAAGCACAGATACGCAGTATTTT
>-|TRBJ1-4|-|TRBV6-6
CASSYPTGLNEKLFF
TGTGCCAGCAGTTACCCAACAGGGTTGAATGAAAAACTGTTTTTT
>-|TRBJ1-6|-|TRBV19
CASSINRVNMNSPLHF
TGTGCCAGTAGTATAAACAGGGTGAATATGAATTCACCCCTCCACTTT
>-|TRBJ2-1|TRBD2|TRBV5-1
CASSLGSGVIDEQFF
TGCGCCAGCAGCTTGGGTAGCGGGGTTATCGATGAGCAGTTCTTC
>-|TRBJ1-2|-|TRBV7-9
CASSGRTVGDGYTF
TGTGCCAGCAGCGGCCGGACAGTGGGAGATGGCTACACCTTC
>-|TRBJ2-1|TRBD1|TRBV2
CASSEGHRGPHNEQFF
TGTGCCAGCAGTGAAGGCCACAGGGGGCCCCACAATGAGCAGTTCTTC
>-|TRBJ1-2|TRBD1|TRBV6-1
CASSELQGGGYGYTF
TGTGCCAGCAGTGAATTACAAGGGGGCGGCTATGGCTACACCTTC
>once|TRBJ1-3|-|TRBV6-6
CASSVSKEHGNTIYF
TGTGCCAGCAGTGTCTCTAAGGAGCATGGAAACACCATATATTTT
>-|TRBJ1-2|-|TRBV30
CAWSLGLGYGYTF
TGTGCCTGGAGTCTTGGTCTGGGGTATGGCTACACCTTC
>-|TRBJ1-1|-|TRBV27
CASSTRDPASTEAFF
TGTGCCAGCAGTACTAGGGACCCCGCGAGCACTGAAGCTTTCTTT
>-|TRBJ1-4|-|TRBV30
CAWSRATNEKLFF
TGTGCCTGGAGCAGGGCAACTAATGAAAAACTGTTTTTT
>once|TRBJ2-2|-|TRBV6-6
CASRPAPDTGELFF
TGTGCCAGCAGGCCGGCCCCAGACACCGGGGAGCTGTTTTTT
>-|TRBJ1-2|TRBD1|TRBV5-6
CASSDRGSGYTF
TGTGCCAGCAGCGACAGGGGATCTGGCTACACCTTC
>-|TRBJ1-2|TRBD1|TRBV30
CAWSMGTGRNYGYTF
TGTGCCTGGAGTATGGGGACAGGGAGAAACTATGGCTACACCTTC
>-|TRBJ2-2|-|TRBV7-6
CASSLPPGGTGELFF
TGTGCCAGCAGCTTACCTCCAGGGGGGACCGGGGAGCTGTTTTTT
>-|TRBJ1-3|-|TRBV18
CASSPRTQSSGNTIYF
TGTGCCAGCTCACCACGGACGCAAAGCTCTGGAAACACCATATATTTT
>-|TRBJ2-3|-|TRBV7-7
CASSLLGADTQYF
TGTGCTAGCAGCTTGTTGGGGGCAGATACGCAGTATTTT
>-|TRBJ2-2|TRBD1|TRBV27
CASSPLQGALGTGELFF
TGTGCCAGCAGTCCCCTACAGGGGGCGCTTGGCACCGGGGAGCTGTTTTTT
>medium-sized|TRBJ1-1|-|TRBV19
CASSMMTEAFF
TGTGCCAGTAGTATGATGACTGAAGCTTTCTTT
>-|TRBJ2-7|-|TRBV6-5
CASAASSGQQYF
TGTGCCAGCGCCGCTTCATCGGGACAGCAGTACTTC
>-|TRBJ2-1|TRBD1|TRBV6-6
CASRTTGTSSYNEQFF
TGTGCCAGCAGAACGACAGGGACCAGCTCCTACAATGAGCAGTTCTTC
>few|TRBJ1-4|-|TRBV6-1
CASIGGEEKLFF
TGTGCCAGCATAGGGGGAGAGGAAAAACTGTTTTTT
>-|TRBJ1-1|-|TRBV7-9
CASTAKAGMDTEAFF
TGTGCCAGCACCGCTAAGGCTGGAATGGACACTGAAGCTTTCTTT
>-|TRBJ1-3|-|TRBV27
CASSSGQLAGNTIYF
TGTGCCAGCAGTTCCGGTCAGCTTGCTGGAAACACCATATATTTT
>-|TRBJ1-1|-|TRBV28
CASSSLLTGWTEAFF
TGTGCCAGCAGTTCCCTCCTCACAGGCTGGACTGAAGCTTTCTTT
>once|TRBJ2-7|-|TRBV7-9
CASSLEVRLSEQYF
TGTGCCAGCAGCTTAGAAGTACGCCTAAGCGAGCAGTACTTC
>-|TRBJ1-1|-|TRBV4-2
CASSQGARNTEAFF
TGTGCCAGCAGCCAAGGGGCCAGGAACACTGAAGCTTTCTTT
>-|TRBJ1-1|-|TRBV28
CASSLRPFEAFF
TGTGCCAGCAGTCTTAGACCTTTTGAAGCTTTCTTT
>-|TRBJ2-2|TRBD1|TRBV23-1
CASSHPGGAATSTGELFF
TGCGCCAGCAGTCACCCAGGGGGCGCAGCCACGAGCACCGGGGAGCTGTTTTTT
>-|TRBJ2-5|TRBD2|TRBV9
CASSVVVAGGQETQYF
TGTGCCAGCAGCGTAGTGGTAGCGGGGGGGCAAGAGACCCAGTACTTC
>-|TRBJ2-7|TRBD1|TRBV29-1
CSVEDWAGQGTQYF
TGCAGCGTTGAAGATTGGGCCGGACAGGGCACTCAGTACTTC
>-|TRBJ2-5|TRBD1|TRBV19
CASTLLGQGESETQYF
TGTGCCAGTACCCTCCTGGGACAGGGGGAGAGTGAGACCCAGTACTTC
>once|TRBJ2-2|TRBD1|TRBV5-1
CASSLGQGAGELFF
TGCGCCAGCAGCTTGGGTCAGGGGGCCGGGGAGCTGTTTTTT
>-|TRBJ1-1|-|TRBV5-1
CASSLPEGPTREAFF
TGCGCCAGCAGCCTTCCGGAGGGGCCCACCCGGGAGGCTTTCTTT
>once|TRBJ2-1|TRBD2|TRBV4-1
CASSQTSGGTGNEQFF
TGCGCCAGCAGCCAGACTAGCGGGGGGACGGGTAATGAGCAGTTCTTC
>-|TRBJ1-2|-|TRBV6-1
CASSEPGVGYGYTF
TGTGCCAGCAGTGAACCAGGGGTGGGCTATGGCTACACCTTC
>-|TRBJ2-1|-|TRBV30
CAWSVGRSAHYNEQFF
TGTGCCTGGAGTGTTGGGAGGTCAGCTCACTACAATGAGCAGTTCTTC
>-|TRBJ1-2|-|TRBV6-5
CASSYSSTGVYGYTF
TGTGCCAGCAGTTACTCGAGTACAGGAGTCTATGGCTACACCTTC
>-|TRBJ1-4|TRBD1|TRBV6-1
CASSPDRGIGKLFF
TGTGCCAGCAGTCCGGACAGGGGGATAGGAAAACTGTTTTTT
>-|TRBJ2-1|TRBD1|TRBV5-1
CASSLVGQGYDEQFF
TGCGCCAGCAGCTTGGTGGGACAGGGTTATGATGAGCAGTTCTTC
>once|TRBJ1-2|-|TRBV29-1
CSVATRGQIYGYTF
TGCAGCGTTGCGACGCGCGGACAGATCTATGGCTACACCTTC
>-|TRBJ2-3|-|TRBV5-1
CASSLGRSSTDTQYF
TGCGCCAGCAGCTTGGGACGGAGTAGCACAGATACGCAGTATTTT